There are many counts of the clone carrying this T cell receptor (beta chain). Using its own MiXCR run on the 5' RACE reads, TCRdb lists one record per CDR3 protein. The sample carries fewer than 50,000 distinct CDR3 sequences, 3% to 4% recorded once. The data originate from a study of early T cells in non-severe SARS-CoV-2 infection. Trimming took off 5 bases at V and 0 bases at J, with 11 bases between the two ends. CDR3 size: 14 residues. Looked up from germline, CDR1 is LNHDA and CDR2 is SQIVND (reference sequence). Sequenced sample: whole blood. The origin of this receptor is an adult who was a healthcare worker with PCR-confirmed SARS-CoV-2 infection or an uninfected control (not recorded which). The V gene is TRBV19, the J gene TRBJ2-7; D is perhaps TRBD1 (5 bases). The CDR3 reads CASSSQTDSYEQYF. The DNA for the CDR3 is TGTGCCAGTAGTTCCCAGACAGACTCCTACGAGCAGTACTTC.